The entry below describes one TCR beta chain. The data are from a study of T cells in localized non-small cell lung cancer. Here immunoSEQ multiplex PCR was the method, and the copy in TCRdb shows in-frame clones only, minus some. This sample has some 19,000 clones, with approximately 90% found just once. Germline V CDR1 and CDR2: SGHNT, YENEEA. CDR3 length: 14 residues. Germline trimming cut 5 bases from V and 1 base from J; bases unmatched to any gene: 0. The clonotype originates from a male donor older than 55 with stage I squamous cell lung carcinoma. The chain is built from TRBV11-3 and TRBJ2-5, with 11 bases lining up with TRBD1. Sequencing used peripheral blood, obtained before any cancer treatment. CDR3: CASSGTGGQETQYF. DNA of the CDR3: TGTGCCAGCAGCGGGACAGGGGGCCAAGAGACCCAGTACTTC.